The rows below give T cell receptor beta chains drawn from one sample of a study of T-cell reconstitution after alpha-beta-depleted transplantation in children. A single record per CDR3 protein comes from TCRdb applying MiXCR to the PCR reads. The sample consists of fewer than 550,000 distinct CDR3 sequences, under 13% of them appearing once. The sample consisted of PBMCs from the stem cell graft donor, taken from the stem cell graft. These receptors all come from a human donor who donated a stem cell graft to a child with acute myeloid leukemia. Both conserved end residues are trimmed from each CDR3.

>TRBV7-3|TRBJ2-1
ASSLYTGWYNEQF
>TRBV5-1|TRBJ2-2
ASSFTGGDTGELF
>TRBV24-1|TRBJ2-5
ATSRAGGETQY
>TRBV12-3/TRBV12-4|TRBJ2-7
ASGLRGVSSYEQY
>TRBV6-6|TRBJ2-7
ASTFPPGNEQY
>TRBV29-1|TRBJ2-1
SGGEQF
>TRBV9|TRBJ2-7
ASSATTSGRAYEQY
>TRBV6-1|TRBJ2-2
AILQGASTGELF
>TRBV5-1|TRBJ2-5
ASTTGQGPQETQY
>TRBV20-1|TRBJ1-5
SARTGGLLNQPQH
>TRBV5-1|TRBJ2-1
ASSFPGQGRNEQF
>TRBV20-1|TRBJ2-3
SVRRLAGTDTQY
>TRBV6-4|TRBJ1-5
ASSDTGVQPQH
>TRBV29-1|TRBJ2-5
SVGSMETQY
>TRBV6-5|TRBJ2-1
ASSSTLPGLGTRNEQF
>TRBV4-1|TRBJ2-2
ASSPSPENTGELF
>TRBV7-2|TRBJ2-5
ASSIGTGGPKETQY
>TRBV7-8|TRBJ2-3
ASSLAGSPGGADTQY
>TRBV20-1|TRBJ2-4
SARDYGRAAKNIQY
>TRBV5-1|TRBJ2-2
ASSLGANTAGELF
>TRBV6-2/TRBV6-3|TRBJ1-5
ASRRTGEGNQPQH
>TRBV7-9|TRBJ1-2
ASETTDRTVYGYT